A single sample gave rise to the 3 T cell receptor beta chains below, sequenced in a study of blood T cells in healthy people across ages. Together with a sample-barcoded 5' primer, a J-beta primer mix was included in a second PCR lasting about 7 to 11 cycles. TCRdb called the 5' RACE reads again in MiXCR, with one record for every CDR3 protein. The table has hundreds of thousands of distinct CDR3 sequences, roughly 52% seen once. The specimen sequenced was blood. All receptors derive from a young man in good health.

V usage is TRBV5-1 and J usage is TRBJ2-3; 7 bases line up with TRBD1. The CDR3 covers 15 residues. The ends lost 4 bases at V and 5 bases at J; junction bases unmatched: 10. Germline CDR1 SGHRS, CDR2 YFSETQ. The CDR3 reads CASSRKQGMVDTQYF. The CDR3 DNA reads TGCGCCAGCAGCCGAAAACAGGGGATGGTAGATACGCAGTATTTT.

The chain uses TRBV6-2 or TRBV6-3 and TRBJ1-2; no firm D call. The CDR3 length is 12 residues. Germline V gives CDR1 MNHEY, CDR2 SVGEGT. V lost 9 bases, J lost 1 base, and 9 bases lay in between. Here the CDR3 DNA reads TGTGCCAGTGCCGAGGGTAACTATGGCTACACCTTC. This encodes CASAEGNYGYTF.

Worth noting for this clonotype: Germline and junction disagree at one end, which may indicate a read error. This sequence joins TRBV4-3 and TRBJ2-3; the D gene could be TRBD1 or TRBD2 (5 bases each). The CDR3 totals 15 residues. From germline, CDR1 is LGHNA and CDR2 YSLEER. The DNA for the CDR3 is TGCGCCAGCAGCCAAAGCCTACTAGGGGCAGATACACAGTATTTT. It specifies CASSQSLLGADTQYF.